This T cell receptor beta chain was captured in a study of cytomegalovirus exposure and HLA in healthy donors. Study-wide context: The 120 validation repertoires, a later analysis reported, used the same platform as the 550 to 700 repertoires from the first cohort.

V was pared by 4 bases and J by 0 bases, with 9 bases between. CDR3 length equals 14 residues. Germline values: CDR1 LGHNA, CDR2 YSLEER. This clone has only one observation. Antigen: not known. Study findings and constraints: That first-cohort TCR clusters tended to co-occur in the 100 to 150 validation repertoires was found in a later analysis. The classifier reportedly diagnosed cytomegalovirus status with high specificity and sensitivity.

Libraries were prepared by immunoSEQ multiplex PCR; TCRdb keeps only in-frame clonotypes and omits some of them. The sample holds around 99,000 clones, 85% to 90% seen once. V is TRBV4-3 and J is TRBJ1-1, with D possibly TRBD1 on 6 matching bases. Sequenced input: PBMCs. The sequence was collected from a young woman in good health and CMV-seronegative. The CDR3 reads CASSRDRLNTEAFF. DNA of the CDR3: TGCGCCAGCAGCCGCGACAGGCTGAACACTGAAGCTTTCTTT.